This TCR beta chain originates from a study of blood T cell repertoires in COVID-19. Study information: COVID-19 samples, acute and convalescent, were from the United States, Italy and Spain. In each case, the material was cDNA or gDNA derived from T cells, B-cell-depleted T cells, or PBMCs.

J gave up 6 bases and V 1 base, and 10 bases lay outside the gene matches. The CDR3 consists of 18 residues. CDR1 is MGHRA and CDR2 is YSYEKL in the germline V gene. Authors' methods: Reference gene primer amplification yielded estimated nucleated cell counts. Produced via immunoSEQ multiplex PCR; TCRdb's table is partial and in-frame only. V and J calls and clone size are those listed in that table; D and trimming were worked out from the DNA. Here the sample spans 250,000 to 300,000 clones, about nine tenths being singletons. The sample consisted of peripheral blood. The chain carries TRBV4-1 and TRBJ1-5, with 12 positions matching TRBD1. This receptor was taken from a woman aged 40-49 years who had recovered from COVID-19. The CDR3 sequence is CASSQVGGRDRGPQPQHF. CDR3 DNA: TGCGCCAGCAGCCAAGTCGGGGGACGGGACAGGGGGCCTCAGCCCCAGCATTTT.